Below, 24 T cell receptor beta chains from the same sample are listed, as sequenced in a study of breast tumors, draining lymph nodes, adjacent tissues. Breast cancer patients provided tissue from their axillary draining lymph nodes. TCRdb reprocessed the multiplex PCR reads via MiXCR and lists one record per CDR3 protein. Among about 130,000 distinct CDR3 sequences listed, around 20% were seen once. The sequencing sample was made of axillary lymph node tissue. The source is a female donor with breast cancer. Some clones in this sample may be carry-over from other donors' samples.

This clonotype was seen just once. With a much larger clone just one base away, this may be a read error. The V and J genes are TRBV12-3 or TRBV12-4 and TRBJ1-2, with D perhaps matching TRBD1 (6 bases). Trimming removed 5 bases at V and 1 base at J, with 11 bases between. The CDR3 is 14 residues long. The CDR3 region is CASSPTGLNYGYTF. The CDR3 nucleotides are TGTGCCAGCAGTCCGACAGGACTTAACTATGGCTACACCTTC.

This clonotype was seen a handful of times. This chain links TRBV30 with TRBJ2-7; TRBD2 is a possible D gene (5 bases). The CDR3 covers 16 residues. Per the germline V gene, CDR1 is GTSNPN and CDR2 is SVGIG (reference sequence). V dropped 0 bases and J dropped 2 bases, with 17 bases sitting between them. The CDR3 nucleotides are TGTGCCTGGAGTGTACTATTTACGCGGGCGCCCTACGAGCAGTACTTC. Its translation: CAWSVLFTRAPYEQYF. Full variable domain (missing parts from reference TRBV30 and TRBJ2-7): SQTIHQWPATLVQPVGSPLSLECTVEGTSNPNLYWYRQAAGRGLQLLFYSVGIGQISSEVPQNLSASRPQDRQFILSSKKLLLSDSGFYLCAWSVLFTRAPYEQYFGPGTRLTVT.

This clonotype was picked up many times. The chain couples TRBV6-5 to TRBJ1-4; 7 bases line up with TRBD1. The CDR3 covers 14 residues. Germline loops: CDR1 MNHEY, CDR2 SVGAGI. V gave up 6 bases and J gave up 9 bases; unmatched junction bases: 10. CDR3 DNA sequence: TGTGCCAGCAGGAGCGCAAGGGACAGCCAAAAACTGTTTTTT. Translating gives CASRSARDSQKLFF.

Ten or more counts support this clonotype. The chain is built from TRBV7-9 and TRBJ2-1, with D tentatively TRBD1 or TRBD2 (5 bases each). The CDR3 sequence is 16 residues long. The germline gives CDR1 SEHNR, CDR2 FQNEAQ (reference sequence). The V gene lost 5 bases and the J gene lost 3 bases, with 17 bases spanning the gap. The CDR3 is CASSPLGTQLYNEQFF. The CDR3, as DNA: TGTGCCAGCAGCCCGCTAGGGACCCAGCTCTACAATGAGCAGTTCTTC.

This chain connects TRBV20-1 to TRBJ2-5, with D perhaps matching TRBD1 (6 bases). V was pared by 5 bases and J by 5 bases, with 18 bases between. Germline assignment: CDR1 DFQATT and CDR2 SNEGSKA (reference sequence). The CDR3 runs to 14 residues. CDR3 sequence (DNA): TGCAGTGCTGAGGGGCAAACAGGGTCCGAGACCCAGTACTTC. Amino acid sequence: CSAEGQTGSETQYF.

This clonotype showed up many times. V gene TRBV12-3 or TRBV12-4 combines with J gene TRBJ2-3; D is perhaps TRBD2 (6 bases). Trimming took off 2 bases at V and 4 bases at J, with 22 bases between the two ends. The CDR3 runs 18 residues. The CDR3 DNA sequence: TGTGCCAGCAGTTTAAGTCTTATAAGGCGGGAAACGGCAGATACGCAGTATTTT. Its protein product is CASSLSLIRRETADTQYF.

With respect to this clonotype: This could be a read error, since a much larger clone is one nucleotide away. The chain combines TRBV28 with TRBJ1-6, with 7 bases lining up with TRBD1. CDR1 is MDHEN and CDR2 is SYDVKM in the germline V gene. This CDR3 is 14 amino acids long. CDR3 DNA sequence: TGTGCCATCGCCGGGGGACAGTATAATCCACCCCTCCACTTT. This sequence encodes CAIAGGQYNPPLHF.

This clonotype has a count of ten or more. The chain is built from TRBV7-8 and TRBJ2-7, with TRBD2 matching over 12 bases. The CDR3 has 15 amino acids. Germline values: CDR1 SGHVS, CDR2 FQNEAQ. V lost 1 base and J lost 5; bases outside the gene matches: 3. DNA of the CDR3: TGTGCCAGCAGCTTAGAACTAGCGGGAGGACACGAGCAGTACTTC. This sequence encodes CASSLELAGGHEQYF.

This clonotype was seen at least ten times. The genes are TRBV6-5 and TRBJ2-3; TRBD2 aligns across 15 bases. V lost 6 bases and J lost 4; bases outside the gene matches: 8. From germline, CDR1 is MNHEY and CDR2 SVGAGI. The CDR3 runs to 17 residues. In DNA form, the CDR3 reads TGTGCCAGCAGATACCGGACTAGCGGGAGGGGGGCAGATACGCAGTATTTT. Translated: CASRYRTSGRGADTQYF.

In its sample, this clonotype was seen many times. The chain recombines TRBV5-6 with TRBJ2-7; D unclear. The CDR3 runs to 12 residues. CDR1 SGHDT and CDR2 YYEEEE come from the germline V gene. V lost 7 bases, J lost 2 bases, and 10 bases lay in between. Written as DNA, the CDR3 is TGTGCCAGCGGAAGTGGGCCCTACGAGCAGTACTTC. This encodes CASGSGPYEQYF.

This clonotype appeared a few times. A much larger clone sits a single nucleotide away, making a read error possible. The chain joins TRBV7-9 to TRBJ1-3; 8 bases are shared with TRBD1. Germline loops: CDR1 SEHNR, CDR2 FQNEAQ (reference sequence). The CDR3 sequence is 18 residues long. CDR3 sequence: CAGSLTQYTGGSGNTIYF. The CDR3 nucleotides are TGTGCCGGCAGCTTAACGCAGTACACAGGGGGCTCTGGAAACACCATATATTTT.

This clonotype was counted many times. CDR3 sequence: CASSNTATNEKLFF. CDR3 sequence (DNA): TGTGCCAGCAGTAACACTGCAACTAATGAAAAACTGTTTTTT. The chain recombines TRBV6-1 with TRBJ1-4, with D uncertain. Trimming pared 5 bases from V and 0 bases from J, leaving 7 bases between. This CDR3 contains 14 residues. The germline gives CDR1 MNHNS, CDR2 SASEGT.

This clonotype was seen once. The chain recombines TRBV11-2 with TRBJ2-5; 8 nucleotides align to TRBD1. This CDR3 is 14 amino acids long. Germline values: CDR1 SGHAT, CDR2 FQNNGV. V shed 5 bases, J shed 4 bases, and the junction held 6 bases outside the gene matches. This CDR3 reads CASSIGRGRETQYF. Written as DNA, the CDR3 is TGTGCCAGCAGCATAGGCAGGGGGCGAGAGACCCAGTACTTC. The entire variable domain, with the rest obtained from reference TRBV11-2 and TRBJ2-5, is as follows: EAGVAQSPRYKIIEKRQSVAFWCNPISGHATLYWYQQILGQGPKLLIQFQNNGVVDDSQLPKDRFSAERLKGVDSTLKIQPAKLEDSAVYLCASSIGRGRETQYFGPGTRLLVL.

This clonotype was detected many times. The chain carries TRBV7-9 and TRBJ2-2, with 8 bases fitting TRBD1. This CDR3 has 16 amino acids. CDR1 and CDR2 (germline): SEHNR, FQNEAQ (reference sequence). The J segment lost 2 bases and the V segment lost 5 bases, leaving 7 bases of the junction unmatched. CDR3 amino acids: CASSQAGTGNTGELFF. The CDR3, as DNA: TGTGCCAGCAGCCAGGCCGGGACAGGCAACACCGGGGAGCTGTTTTTT.

As for this clonotype: A read error may be the cause here, since a much bigger clone is one base away. The V call is TRBV7-8, the J call TRBJ2-3; the D gene is possibly TRBD2 (7 bases). Germline V gives CDR1 SGHVS, CDR2 FQNEAQ. The CDR3 sequence is 16 residues long. The DNA of the CDR3 is TGTGCCAGCAGCTTAGCGCTCGGACTAGAGACAGGTACGCAGTATTTT. Its translation: CASSLALGLETGTQYF.

This clonotype was detected only a few times. A much larger clone lies one base from this, so it may be a read error. The V gene is TRBV12-3 or TRBV12-4, the J gene TRBJ2-1, with 8 bases aligning to TRBD2. The CDR3 runs 15 residues. The CDR3 DNA sequence: TGTGCCAGCAGTTTGATAGCGGGATTTAAAAATGAGCAGCTCTTC. Protein sequence: CASSLIAGFKNEQLF.

As for this clonotype: Since a much larger clone is just one base distant, this may be a read error. This rearrangement joins TRBV7-3 to TRBJ1-2; the D is unclear. Per germline, CDR1 SGHTA and CDR2 FQGTGA. This CDR3 is 13 amino acids long. Here the CDR3 DNA reads TGTGCCAGCAGCTTAGACCCTAACCATGGCTACACCTTC. Protein: CASSLDPNHGYTF. The full variable domain, completed using reference TRBV7-3 and TRBJ1-2, is GAGVSQTPSNKVTEKGKYVELRCDPISGHTALYWYRQSLGQGPEFLIYFQGTGAADDSGLPNDRFFAVRPEGSVSTLKIQRTERGDSAVYLCASSLDPNHGYTFGSGTRLTVV.

Many counts were recorded for this clonotype. This sequence joins TRBV13 and TRBJ2-5, with 14 bases identical to TRBD2. Unmatched junction bases numbered 13, after V lost 4 bases and J lost 3 bases. The length of the CDR3 is 19 residues. Germline V gene lookup returns CDR1 PRHDT and CDR2 FYEKMQ (reference sequence). In DNA, the CDR3 is TGTGCCAGCAGCTCCTCTGGACTAGCGGGAGGAGAGGCCGAAGAGACCCAGTACTTC. As protein: CASSSSGLAGGEAEETQYF.

Worth noting for this clonotype: One base away lies a much larger clone, so this may be a sequencing read error. The chain has TRBV12-3 or TRBV12-4 and TRBJ1-4; TRBD1 matches 7 bases. CDR3 size: 14 residues. The CDR3 DNA is TGTGCCAGCAGCATAGACAGGGTGGGTGAAAAACTGCTTTTT. As protein: CASSIDRVGEKLLF.

Details on this clonotype: A much larger clone is a single base away; this may be a read error. The rearrangement joins TRBV11-2 to TRBJ2-1, with no clear D. The CDR3 has 17 residues. The germline V and J ends were trimmed by 0 bases and 4 bases, with 16 bases remaining between them. Germline assignment: CDR1 SGHAT and CDR2 FQNNGV. The chain's CDR3 is CASSLDYPLWDYNEQFF. In nucleotides, the CDR3 is TGTGCCAGCAGCTTAGATTATCCGCTCTGGGATTACAATGAGCAGTTCTTC.

To note about this clonotype: Mismatch with germline at one junction end may stem from a read error. The chain couples TRBV25-1 to TRBJ2-2; TRBD1 aligns across 9 bases. Germline V gives CDR1 MGHDK, CDR2 SYGVNS. The CDR3 sequence is 15 residues long. The CDR3 sequence: CASSEWDRDTGELLF. CDR3 bases: TGTGCCAGCAGTGAATGGGACAGGGACACCGGGGAGCTGCTTTTT. Looking up the rest from reference TRBV25-1 and TRBJ2-2 gives the full variable domain: EADIYQTPRYLVIGTGKKITLECSQTMGHDKMYWYQQDPGMELHLIHYSYGVNSTEKGDLSSESTVSRIRTEHFPLTLESARPSHTSQYLCASSEWDRDTGELLFGEGSRLTVL.

This clonotype was counted between two and nine times. The chain joins TRBV28 to TRBJ2-7, with D unresolved. This CDR3 contains 14 residues. V was cut by 5 bases and J by 5 bases, with 16 bases left in between. CDR1 MDHEN and CDR2 SYDVKM come from the germline V gene. CDR3 DNA: TGTGCCAGCAGTCAAGACCTTCCCACGGACGAGCAGTACTTC. Its translation: CASSQDLPTDEQYF.

A note on this clonotype: The conserved closing phenylalanine or tryptophan is absent in this CDR3, likely reflecting a read error. This chain joins TRBV9 and TRBJ1-5; no reliable D call. V was trimmed by 4 bases and J by 7 bases, leaving 15 bases between them. Germline CDR1 SGDLS, CDR2 YYNGEE. This CDR3 is 14 amino acids long. CDR3 sequence reads: CASSFAPDGQPQHL. CDR3 DNA sequence: TGTGCCAGCAGCTTTGCCCCTGACGGGCAGCCCCAGCATCTT.

This clonotype was seen ten or more times. V is TRBV10-3 and J is TRBJ2-2; 9 nucleotides line up with TRBD2. Germline V gene data show CDR1 as ENHRY and CDR2 as SYGVKD. V lost 0 bases to trimming and J lost 7 bases; unmatched junction nucleotides: 12. This CDR3 spans 18 amino acids. CDR3 residues: CAISESTLREGQGGELFF. The CDR3 DNA reads TGTGCCATCAGTGAGTCGACGCTGCGGGAGGGCCAAGGCGGGGAGCTGTTTTTT.